The 7 T cell receptor beta chains below all came from one sample that was sequenced in a study of T cell responses to AZD1222 COVID-19 vaccine. Produced via immunoSEQ multiplex PCR; TCRdb's table is partial and in-frame only. This sample has some 170,000 clones; over 85% occur once, and the top ten carry about 3%. The source material was peripheral blood, sampled on day 0 of AZD1222 vaccination. These receptors all stem from an adult in good health.

The gene calls are TRBV5-4 and TRBJ2-7; 13 positions agree with TRBD2. Trimming removed 4 bases from V and 4 bases from J; junction bases left unmatched: 5. This CDR3 contains 15 residues. Germline CDR1 reads SGHNT; CDR2 reads YYREEE (reference sequence). The CDR3 DNA is TGTGCCAGCAGCGGGGGACTAGCGGGACTATACGAGCAGTACTTC. This codes for CASSGGLAGLYEQYF.

The chain employs TRBV10-3 and TRBJ1-4; TRBD1 matches 7 bases. V shed 7 bases, J shed 7 bases, and the junction held 6 bases outside the gene matches. Per germline, CDR1 ENHRY and CDR2 SYGVKD. This CDR3 has 13 amino acids. This CDR3 reads CAIKGTAPEKLFF. The CDR3, as DNA: TGTGCCATCAAAGGGACAGCCCCTGAAAAACTGTTTTTT.

This chain uses TRBV12-3 or TRBV12-4 with TRBJ2-7, with 8 bases identical to TRBD1. This CDR3 has 12 residues. With V trimmed by 11 bases and J by 3 bases, 6 bases remained unmatched. CDR3 amino acids: CASRGPNYEQYF. Here the CDR3 DNA reads TGTGCCTCCAGGGGGCCCAACTACGAGCAGTACTTC.

This sequence joins TRBV6-2 or TRBV6-3 and TRBJ2-3, with 12 positions matching TRBD2. The CDR3 sequence is 15 residues long. Unmatched junction bases numbered 7, after V lost 6 bases and J lost 6 bases. Germline V gene sequence: CDR1 MNHEY, CDR2 SVGEGT. The CDR3 DNA follows: TGTGCCAGCAGCGAAGGACTAGCGGGACCCGATACGCAGTATTTT. Translated, it gives CASSEGLAGPDTQYF.

The rearrangement joins TRBV15 to TRBJ1-5; D gene ambiguous. The V end lost 8 bases, the J end lost 4 bases, and 12 bases lay between the germline ends. The length of the CDR3 is 13 residues. Germline V gene lookup returns CDR1 LNHNV and CDR2 YYDKDF (reference sequence). The CDR3 loop is CATGEQWNQPQHF. CDR3 nucleotide sequence: TGTGCCACCGGAGAGCAATGGAATCAGCCCCAGCATTTT.

CDR3 region: CASSTGGTGWGNQPQHF. The DNA for the CDR3 is TGTGCCAGCAGCACCGGAGGGACCGGGTGGGGGAATCAGCCCCAGCATTTT. The chain couples TRBV5-6 to TRBJ1-5; D is perhaps TRBD1 (5 bases). The germline gives CDR1 SGHDT, CDR2 YYEEEE. CDR3 length equals 17 residues. Deletions cut 4 bases from V and 4 bases from J, with 21 bases between.

The chain links TRBV5-6 to TRBJ1-1, with unresolved D. Trimming shortened V by 4 bases and J by 8 bases, and 0 bases separated the two germline ends. The CDR3 length is 8 residues. In germline, CDR1 is SGHDT, CDR2 YYEEEE. The CDR3 coding sequence is TGTGCCAGCAGCGAAGCTTTCTTT. Its protein is CASSEAFF.